These 11 T cell receptor beta chains came from one sample sequenced in a study of response to subunit inactivated influenza vaccine (dated by TCRdb to 2016 to 2019). Library creation used RT-PCR. Instrument on record: Illumina HiSeq 2500. The raw public reads went through TCRdb reprocessing: fastp at Q25, MiXCR clone calling, in-frame beta chains kept. Duplicate CDR3 protein sequences are folded into a single record with the most common DNA and genes. The sample has hundreds of thousands of distinct CDR3 sequences on record, 14% of them singletons. The ten largest make up 7.5% to 9% of the sample. The material was PBMCs from blood, obtained roughly 15 days before vaccination. The source of these receptors is a man between 45 and 60 years old who received an inactivated influenza vaccine. Donor details come from another sample of the same person, matched by shared clones.

This chain links TRBV7-2 with TRBJ2-7; D unclear. V lost 5 bases and J 3 bases, leaving 11 bases between the germline ends. This CDR3 spans 13 amino acids. Germline-derived CDR1 and CDR2 are SGHTA and FQGNSA. The CDR3: CASSGMGIYEQYF. The CDR3, as DNA: TGTGCCAGCAGCGGGATGGGTATCTACGAGCAGTACTTC.

DNA for the CDR3: TGTGCCAGCAGCTTAGAATGGAGCTCGAACACCGGGGAGCTGTTTTTT. Translated: CASSLEWSSNTGELFF. The chain carries TRBV11-2 and TRBJ2-2, with D uncertain. Germline assignment: CDR1 SGHAT and CDR2 FQNNGV. Trimming stripped 0 bases from V and 0 bases from J, with 8 bases between. The CDR3 has 16 amino acids. Full variable domain (remainder filled in from reference TRBV11-2 and TRBJ2-2): EAGVAQSPRYKIIEKRQSVAFWCNPISGHATLYWYQQILGQGPKLLIQFQNNGVVDDSQLPKDRFSAERLKGVDSTLKIQPAKLEDSAVYLCASSLEWSSNTGELFFGEGSRLTVL.

This clonotype was picked up a small number of times. The chain is built from TRBV29-1 and TRBJ2-1; D may be TRBD2 (7 bases). V shed 7 bases and J shed 1 base, with 11 bases lying between them. The germline V gene encodes CDR1 SQVTM and CDR2 ANQGSEA. CDR3 length: 13 amino acids. The CDR3 region is CSGGGRSYNEQFF. As DNA, the CDR3 is TGCAGCGGCGGGGGCCGGTCCTACAATGAGCAGTTCTTC.

This clonotype was counted a few times. The rearrangement links TRBV7-9 to TRBJ2-3; 10 bases map to TRBD2. Germline trimming cut 7 bases from V and 4 bases from J; bases unmatched to any gene: 11. The germline V gene has CDR1 SEHNR and CDR2 FQNEAQ (reference sequence). The CDR3 loop spans 16 amino acids. The CDR3 DNA reads TGTGCCAGCAACGGTGTAGCGGGAGGAAGCTCAGATACGCAGTATTTT. Translated, it gives CASNGVAGGSSDTQYF.

This chain links TRBV9 with TRBJ2-1; tentative D call: TRBD1 (6 bases). Per the germline V gene, CDR1 is SGDLS and CDR2 is YYNGEE. V was trimmed by 0 bases and J by 1 base, leaving 8 bases between them. The CDR3 sequence is 15 residues long. CDR3 loop: CASSVEGVSYNEQFF. DNA for the CDR3: TGTGCCAGCAGCGTAGAGGGGGTATCCTACAATGAGCAGTTCTTC.

This clonotype came up a few times. J is TRBJ2-3 and V is TRBV9, with D tentatively TRBD1 (5 bases). Germline V lookup: CDR1 SGDLS, CDR2 YYNGEE. The V gene lost 1 base and the J gene lost 1 base, with 10 bases spanning the gap. The CDR3 totals 15 residues. The CDR3 coding sequence is TGTGCCAGCAGCGTACTACAGGACGGCACAGATACGCAGTATTTT. This gives the protein CASSVLQDGTDTQYF.

The chain carries TRBV29-1 and TRBJ2-3; TRBD1 matches at 7 bases. Germline lookup yields CDR1 SQVTM and CDR2 ANQGSEA. Trimming removed 2 bases from V and 1 base from J; junction bases left unmatched: 6. The CDR3 has 15 residues. The CDR3 DNA reads TGCAGCGTTGAACGAACAGGGGACCGCACAGATACGCAGTATTTT. Translated: CSVERTGDRTDTQYF.

A few counts support this clonotype. The chain recombines TRBV13 with TRBJ2-5; TRBD1 or TRBD2 may be the D gene (5 bases each). V gave up 6 bases and J gave up 1 base, with 27 bases separating them. CDR3 length: 19 residues. Per the germline V gene, CDR1 is PRHDT and CDR2 is FYEKMQ (reference sequence). CDR3 loop: CASSPAGTTPDGGQETQYF. The CDR3 nucleotides read TGTGCCAGCAGTCCAGCCGGGACGACCCCCGACGGTGGCCAAGAGACCCAGTACTTC.

The chain couples TRBV5-1 to TRBJ2-1; the match to TRBD2 covers 12 bases. Germline V gene lookup returns CDR1 SGHRS and CDR2 YFSETQ. V was pared by 4 bases and J by 6 bases, with 2 bases of the junction left unmatched. This CDR3 comprises 14 residues. This chain's CDR3 is CASSASGRANEQFF. The CDR3 DNA is TGCGCCAGCAGCGCTAGCGGGAGGGCCAATGAGCAGTTCTTC.

The rearrangement joins TRBV7-2 to TRBJ2-2; D is ambiguous. Per germline, CDR1 SGHTA and CDR2 FQGNSA. Trimming removed 5 bases from V and 1 base from J, with 11 bases in between. The CDR3 contains 15 residues. The DNA for the CDR3 is TGTGCCAGCAGCCCCCAACCTGGGAACACCGGGGAGCTGTTTTTT. Its translation is CASSPQPGNTGELFF. The variable domain in full, completed from reference TRBV7-2 and TRBJ2-2, reads GAGVSQSPSNKVTEKGKDVELRCDPISGHTALYWYRQSLGQGLEFLIYFQGNSAPDKSGLPSDRFSAERTGGSVSTLTIQRTQQEDSAVYLCASSPQPGNTGELFFGEGSRLTVL.

This sequence joins TRBV4-3 and TRBJ1-5; D gene ambiguous. This CDR3 has 15 amino acids. Deletions cut 0 bases from V and 6 bases from J, with 12 bases between. Germline V gene sequence: CDR1 LGHNA, CDR2 YSLEER. CDR3 DNA sequence: TGCGCCAGCAGCCAAGACTTGACGGGCTTTCAGCCCCAGCATTTT. Its translation: CASSQDLTGFQPQHF.